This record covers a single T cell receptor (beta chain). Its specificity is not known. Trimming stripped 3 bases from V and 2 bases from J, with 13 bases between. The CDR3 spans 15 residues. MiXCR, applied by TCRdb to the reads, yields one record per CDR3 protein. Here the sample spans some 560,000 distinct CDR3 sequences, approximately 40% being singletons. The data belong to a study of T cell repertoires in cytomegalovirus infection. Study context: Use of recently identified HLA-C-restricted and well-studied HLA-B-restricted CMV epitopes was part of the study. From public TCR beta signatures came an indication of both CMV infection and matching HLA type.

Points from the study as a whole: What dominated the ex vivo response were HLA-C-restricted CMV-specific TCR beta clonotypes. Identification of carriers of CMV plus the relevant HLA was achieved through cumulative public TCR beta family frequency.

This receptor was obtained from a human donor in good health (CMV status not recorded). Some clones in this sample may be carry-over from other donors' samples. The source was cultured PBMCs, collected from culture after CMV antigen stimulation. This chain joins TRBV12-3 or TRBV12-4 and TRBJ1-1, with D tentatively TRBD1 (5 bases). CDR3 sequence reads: CASSFIGALNTEAFF. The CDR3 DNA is TGTGCCAGCAGTTTTATTGGGGCGCTTAACACTGAAGCTTTCTTT.